One sample yielded the 27 T cell receptor beta chains listed below, sequenced in a study of cytomegalovirus exposure and HLA in healthy donors. It was with 60 Vbeta and 13 Jbeta primers that the PCR ran. Using immunoSEQ multiplex PCR, the repertoire was profiled, and TCRdb retains in-frame clones only, with some absent. The table has approximately 70,000 clones, approximately 80% seen once. Source material: PBMCs. These receptors originate from a woman between 25 and 40 years old in good health and CMV-seronegative.

The V gene is TRBV4-3, the J gene TRBJ2-3; D gene uncertain. Germline V gene lookup returns CDR1 LGHNA and CDR2 YSLEER. V was trimmed by 0 bases and J by 3 bases, leaving 19 bases between them. This CDR3 has 18 residues. DNA of the CDR3: TGCGCCAGCAGCCAAGATCTCTCTATACGGGTTCGGACAGATACGCAGTATTTT. This encodes CASSQDLSIRVRTDTQYF.

The CDR3 reads CASSYSGTVQETQYF. The DNA of the CDR3 is TGTGCCAGCAGTTACTCTGGGACAGTCCAAGAGACCCAGTACTTC. The chain links TRBV6-5 to TRBJ2-5, with TRBD1 matching 7 bases. The J segment lost 1 base and the V segment lost 0 bases, leaving 2 bases of the junction unmatched. CDR3 size: 15 residues. CDR1 and CDR2 from the germline V gene are MNHEY and SVGAGI.

J is TRBJ1-5 and V is TRBV6-1; 11 bases agree with TRBD1. Germline V gene lookup returns CDR1 MNHNS and CDR2 SASEGT. With 3 bases clipped from V and 5 bases from J, the junction kept 0 bases outside the gene matches. This CDR3 is built from 14 residues. In DNA form, the CDR3 reads TGTGCCAGCAGTGAGGACAGGGGGCATCAGCCCCAGCATTTT. This codes for CASSEDRGHQPQHF.

This chain joins TRBV4-3 and TRBJ1-2; 9 bases are shared with TRBD1. The CDR3 contains 14 residues. Losses at the gene ends were 4 bases for V and 4 bases for J; bases not matched to a gene: 4. Germline V gene sequence: CDR1 LGHNA, CDR2 YSLEER. CDR3 DNA: TGCGCCAGCAGCCCCGGGACAGGGCTCTATGGCTACACCTTC. Translating it yields CASSPGTGLYGYTF.

The V call is TRBV7-9, the J call TRBJ2-5, with a possible D match to TRBD1 (6 bases). This CDR3 has 15 residues. Germline-derived CDR1 and CDR2 are SEHNR and FQNEAQ (reference sequence). V was trimmed by 1 base and J by 5 bases, leaving 14 bases between them. The CDR3: CASSLVQGITETQYF. In DNA, the CDR3 is TGTGCCAGCAGCTTAGTGCAGGGGATAACGGAGACCCAGTACTTC.

The V gene is TRBV5-1, the J gene TRBJ1-3; 7 nucleotides align to TRBD1. This CDR3 spans 16 amino acids. V dropped 1 base and J dropped 0; count of bases not matched to a gene: 4. From germline, CDR1 is SGHRS and CDR2 YFSETQ. CDR3 sequence reads: CASSLTGDTSGNTIYF. The CDR3 DNA follows: TGCGCCAGCAGCTTGACAGGGGATACCTCTGGAAACACCATATATTTT. Complete variable domain (other parts from reference TRBV5-1 and TRBJ1-3): KAGVTQTPRYLIKTRGQQVTLSCSPISGHRSVSWYQQTPGQGLQFLFEYFSETQRNKGNFPGRFSGRQFSNSRSEMNVSTLELGDSALYLCASSLTGDTSGNTIYFGEGSWLTVV.

The gene calls are TRBV9 and TRBJ2-3; 9 nucleotides align to TRBD2. The CDR3 covers 16 residues. The junction had 7 bases not matched to a gene; V was cut back by 3 bases and J by 2 bases. In germline, CDR1 is SGDLS, CDR2 YYNGEE. CDR3 nucleotide sequence: TGTGCCAGCAGCGGACCGCTAGCGGGGCTCACAGATACGCAGTATTTT. Its translation is CASSGPLAGLTDTQYF.

This chain connects TRBV6-5 to TRBJ2-7, with D possibly TRBD1 on 6 matching bases. CDR3 length equals 15 residues. The germline V and J ends were trimmed by 2 bases and 3 bases, with 14 bases remaining between them. Looked up from germline, CDR1 is MNHEY and CDR2 is SVGAGI. Here the CDR3 DNA reads TGTGCCAGCAGTTACGGTTCACAGGGTCACTACGAGCAGTACTTC. It yields the protein CASSYGSQGHYEQYF.

CDR3 loop: CASSFRVGYEQYF. CDR3 in DNA: TGTGCCAGCAGTTTCAGGGTCGGCTACGAGCAGTACTTC. The chain joins TRBV28 to TRBJ2-7, with TRBD1 as a possible D gene (5 bases). Trimming shortened V by 3 bases and J by 3 bases, and 9 bases separated the two germline ends. This CDR3 has 13 amino acids. CDR1 is MDHEN and CDR2 is SYDVKM in the germline V gene.

V and J are TRBV19 and TRBJ2-7; tentative D call: TRBD2 (5 bases). Germline lookup yields CDR1 LNHDA and CDR2 SQIVND (reference sequence). The CDR3 length is 13 residues. V was shortened by 5 bases and J by 2 bases, with 10 bases between the two germline ends. CDR3 sequence (DNA): TGTGCCAGTAGTGTCAGGACTGCCTACGAGCAGTACTTC. Protein product: CASSVRTAYEQYF.

CDR3 sequence (DNA): TGTGCCAGCAGCCCCCCACTGGACAGGGGTTTCTCCTACGAGCAGTACTTC. Translation gives CASSPPLDRGFSYEQYF. V gene TRBV7-9 combines with J gene TRBJ2-7; TRBD1 aligns across 9 bases. Germline V gives CDR1 SEHNR, CDR2 FQNEAQ (reference sequence). V shed 5 bases and J 0 bases; nucleotides not matched to a gene: 11. The CDR3 runs 17 residues.

The chain employs TRBV29-1 and TRBJ1-1; possibly TRBD1 for D (6 bases). CDR3 length: 16 amino acids. Germline CDR1 SQVTM, CDR2 ANQGSEA. V shed 2 bases and J shed 1 base, with 17 bases lying between them. Written as DNA, the CDR3 is TGCAGCGTTGAATATGACAGGCGTAATAAGAACACTGAAGCTTTCTTT. It specifies CSVEYDRRNKNTEAFF.

V is TRBV7-7 and J is TRBJ2-1, with TRBD2 matching over 7 bases. With 5 bases clipped from V and 8 bases from J, the junction kept 3 bases outside the gene matches. This CDR3 has 12 amino acids. Per germline, CDR1 SSHAT and CDR2 FNYEAQ (reference sequence). In nucleotides, the CDR3 is TGTGCCAGCAGCGAGCGGGGTGATGAGCAGTTCTTC. It translates to CASSERGDEQFF. The full variable domain, rest sourced from reference TRBV7-7 and TRBJ2-1, is GAGVSQSPRYKVTKRGQDVTLRCDPISSHATLYWYQQALGQGPEFLTYFNYEAQPDKSGLPSDRFSAERPEGSISTLTIQRTEQRDSAMYRCASSERGDEQFFGPGTRLTVL.

A few counts support this clone. The chain recombines TRBV9 with TRBJ2-6, with TRBD2 matching 11 bases. There are 17 residues in the CDR3. Germline CDR1 is SGDLS and CDR2 is YYNGEE. Trimming removed 1 base from V and 0 bases from J; junction bases left unmatched: 0. CDR3 sequence reads: CASSVLAGGSGANVLTF. In DNA, the CDR3 is TGTGCCAGCAGCGTACTAGCGGGGGGCTCTGGGGCCAACGTCCTGACTTTC.

This sequence joins TRBV28 and TRBJ1-5; 8 bases are shared with TRBD1. The CDR3 spans 16 residues. In germline, CDR1 is MDHEN, CDR2 SYDVKM. V trimming: 6 bases; J trimming: 0 bases; junction bases outside the gene matches: 7. The CDR3, as DNA: TGTGCCAGCAGCGTGCAGGGGGCATCTAGCAATCAGCCCCAGCATTTT. Translating it yields CASSVQGASSNQPQHF.

The chain has TRBV9 and TRBJ1-2; 8 positions match TRBD1. Trimming cost V 3 bases and J 3 bases; bases outside gene matches: 4. Germline CDR1 is SGDLS and CDR2 is YYNGEE. This CDR3 is 14 amino acids long. The DNA for the CDR3 is TGTGCCAGCAGCGCTAACAGGGGGGACTATGGCTACACCTTC. Amino acids: CASSANRGDYGYTF.

The genes are TRBV6-5 and TRBJ1-1; a weak D match, TRBD1 (6 bases). Per germline, CDR1 MNHEY and CDR2 SVGAGI. V was pared by 4 bases and J by 3 bases, with 12 bases between. The CDR3 has 14 residues. Here the CDR3 reads CASSSGVPDTEAFF. In nucleotides, the CDR3 is TGTGCCAGCAGTTCAGGGGTCCCCGACACTGAAGCTTTCTTT.

This clone was picked up a small number of times. The chain employs TRBV6-5 and TRBJ1-1; no firm D call. V lost 7 bases and J lost 1, with 10 bases in between. In germline, CDR1 is MNHEY, CDR2 SVGAGI. This CDR3 has 13 amino acids. The CDR3 is CASIDYPNTEAFF. Written as DNA, the CDR3 is TGTGCCAGCATAGACTACCCGAACACTGAAGCTTTCTTT.

Only one count was recorded for this clone. V and J are TRBV29-1 and TRBJ1-2; a possible D gene is TRBD1 (5 bases). The germline V gene has CDR1 SQVTM and CDR2 ANQGSEA. The CDR3 extends over 13 amino acids. Trimming left V 7 bases short and J 5 bases short, with 17 bases between. The CDR3: CSAGAGSRYGYTF. The CDR3 DNA reads TGCAGCGCCGGGGCGGGGTCCCGGTATGGCTACACCTTC.

The chain uses TRBV7-6 and TRBJ2-2, with 7 bases lining up with TRBD1. The CDR3 runs to 16 residues. Per the germline V gene, CDR1 is SGHVS and CDR2 is FNYEAQ. Unmatched junction bases numbered 6, after V lost 5 bases and J lost 0 bases. DNA of the CDR3: TGTGCCAGCAGCGTAGACAGGGCCACGAACACCGGGGAGCTGTTTTTT. This sequence encodes CASSVDRATNTGELFF. Supplemented by reference TRBV7-6 and TRBJ2-2, the full variable domain reads GAGVSQSPRYKVTKRGQDVALRCDPISGHVSLYWYRQALGQGPEFLTYFNYEAQQDKSGLPNDRFSAERPEGSISTLTIQRTEQRDSAMYRCASSVDRATNTGELFFGEGSRLTVL.

This sequence joins TRBV7-9 and TRBJ2-7, with a possible D match to TRBD2 (6 bases). The germline gives CDR1 SEHNR, CDR2 FQNEAQ (reference sequence). The germline V and J ends were trimmed by 1 base and 3 bases, with 7 bases remaining between them. The length of the CDR3 is 13 residues. The CDR3 sequence is CASSLGGIYEQYF. For the CDR3, the DNA is TGTGCCAGCAGCTTAGGCGGGATCTACGAGCAGTACTTC. The full variable domain, rest sourced from reference TRBV7-9 and TRBJ2-7, is DTGVSQNPRHKITKRGQNVTFRCDPISEHNRLYWYRQTLGQGPEFLTYFQNEAQLEKSRLLSDRFSAERPKGSFSTLEIQRTEQGDSAMYLCASSLGGIYEQYFGPGTRLTVT.

V is TRBV6-1 and J is TRBJ2-7; 11 nucleotides align to TRBD2. The CDR3 runs to 15 residues. Germline assignment: CDR1 MNHNS and CDR2 SASEGT. After removal of 6 bases from V and 2 bases from J, the junction contained 6 bases not matched to a gene. CDR3 coding DNA: TGTGCCAGCAGAGTTAGCGGGGGGGCCGCCTACGAGCAGTACTTC. Its translation: CASRVSGGAAYEQYF.

This clone was detected a few times. Sequence at one end of the junction differs from germline and may be a read error. The V call is TRBV7-2, the J call TRBJ1-1; D is unresolved. This CDR3 has 16 amino acids. Germline lookup yields CDR1 SGHTA and CDR2 FQGNSA. The CDR3 region has the DNA TGCGCCAGCAGCCCCGGTATGGACGGGATGAACACTGAAGCTTTCTTT. Translating it yields CASSPGMDGMNTEAFF.

The table lists this clone with a few counts. The rearrangement links TRBV4-2 to TRBJ1-4; 8 bases align to TRBD1. The germline gives CDR1 LGHNA, CDR2 YNFKEQ. V dropped 2 bases and J dropped 4; count of bases not matched to a gene: 6. The CDR3 consists of 16 residues. Here the CDR3 DNA reads TGTGCCAGCAGCCAATACGCAGGGGGCGGTAATGAAAAACTGTTTTTT. This gives the protein CASSQYAGGGNEKLFF.

The chain couples TRBV7-2 to TRBJ1-2; D unresolved. V dropped 1 base and J dropped 7 bases, with 13 bases sitting between them. Germline CDR1 reads SGHTA; CDR2 reads FQGNSA. There are 14 residues in the CDR3. CDR3 in DNA: TGTGCCAGCAGCTTAGAAGTCCCCATGGCTGGCTACACCTTC. This gives the protein CASSLEVPMAGYTF.

The chain has TRBV11-2 and TRBJ2-5; the D gene is possibly TRBD1 (6 bases). The CDR3 totals 18 residues. Per the germline V gene, CDR1 is SGHAT and CDR2 is FQNNGV. V dropped 5 bases and J dropped 3 bases, with 25 bases sitting between them. This chain's CDR3 is CASSPTGTTTSRKETQYF. CDR3 bases: TGTGCCAGCAGCCCCACCGGGACAACGACAAGTAGAAAAGAGACCCAGTACTTC.

The V and J genes are TRBV6-1 and TRBJ1-1; the D gene is possibly TRBD1 (6 bases). This CDR3 is 13 amino acids long. Germline V lookup: CDR1 MNHNS, CDR2 SASEGT. V lost 6 bases and J 1 base, leaving 9 bases between the germline ends. The CDR3 loop is CASRETGNTEAFF. CDR3 coding DNA: TGTGCCAGCAGGGAGACAGGGAACACTGAAGCTTTCTTT.